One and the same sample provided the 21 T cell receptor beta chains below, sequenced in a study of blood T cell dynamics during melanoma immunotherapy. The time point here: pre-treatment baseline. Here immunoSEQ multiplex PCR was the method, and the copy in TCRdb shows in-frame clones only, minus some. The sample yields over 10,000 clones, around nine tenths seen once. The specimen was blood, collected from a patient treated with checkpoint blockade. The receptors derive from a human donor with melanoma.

In DNA form, the CDR3 reads TGTGCCAGTAGTATCGGGGGGCTCGACGAGCAGTACTTC. It encodes CASSIGGLDEQYF. The chain has TRBV19 and TRBJ2-7; possibly TRBD2 for D (7 bases). The V and J ends lost 3 bases and 5 bases respectively, with 11 bases between them. The CDR3 loop spans 13 amino acids. The germline gives CDR1 LNHDA, CDR2 SQIVND (reference sequence). The full variable domain, rest sourced from reference TRBV19 and TRBJ2-7, is DGGITQSPKYLFRKEGQNVTLSCEQNLNHDAMYWYRQDPGQGLRLIYYSQIVNDFQKGDIAEGYSVSREKKESFPLTVTSAQKNPTAFYLCASSIGGLDEQYFGPGTRLTVT.

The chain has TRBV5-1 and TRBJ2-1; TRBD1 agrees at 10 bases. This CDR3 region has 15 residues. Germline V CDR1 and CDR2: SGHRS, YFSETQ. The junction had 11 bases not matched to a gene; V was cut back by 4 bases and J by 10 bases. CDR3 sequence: CASSMRQGAGAEQFF. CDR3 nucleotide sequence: TGCGCCAGCAGCATGCGACAGGGGGCTGGTGCGGAGCAGTTCTTC.

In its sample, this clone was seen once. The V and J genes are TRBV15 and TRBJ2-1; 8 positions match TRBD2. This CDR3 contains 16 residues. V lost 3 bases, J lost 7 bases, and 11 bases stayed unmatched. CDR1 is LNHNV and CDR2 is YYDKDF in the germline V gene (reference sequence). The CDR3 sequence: CATSRSTGGSKNEQFF. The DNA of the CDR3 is TGTGCCACCAGCAGGTCGACGGGAGGGAGTAAGAATGAGCAGTTCTTC.

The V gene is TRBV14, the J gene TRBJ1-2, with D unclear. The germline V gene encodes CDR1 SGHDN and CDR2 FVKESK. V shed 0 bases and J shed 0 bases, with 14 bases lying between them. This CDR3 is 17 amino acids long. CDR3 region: CASSQDIDTGSNYGYTF. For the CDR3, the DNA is TGTGCCAGCAGCCAAGATATTGATACGGGCTCTAACTATGGCTACACCTTC.

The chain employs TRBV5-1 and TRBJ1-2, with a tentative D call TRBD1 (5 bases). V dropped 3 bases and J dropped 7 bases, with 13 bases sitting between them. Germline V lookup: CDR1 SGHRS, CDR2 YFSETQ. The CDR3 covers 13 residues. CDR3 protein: CASSYGGGLGYTF. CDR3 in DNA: TGCGCCAGCAGCTACGGGGGAGGCCTTGGCTACACCTTC.

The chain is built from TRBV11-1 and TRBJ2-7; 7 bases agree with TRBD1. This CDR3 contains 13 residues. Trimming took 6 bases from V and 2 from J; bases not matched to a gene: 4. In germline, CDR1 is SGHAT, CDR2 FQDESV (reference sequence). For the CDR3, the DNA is TGTGCCAGCAGGGGACAGTCCGCCTACGAGCAGTACTTC. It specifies CASRGQSAYEQYF. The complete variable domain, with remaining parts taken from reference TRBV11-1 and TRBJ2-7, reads EAEVAQSPRYKITEKSQAVAFWCDPISGHATLYWYRQILGQGPELLVQFQDESVVDDSQLPKDRFSAERLKGVDSTLKIQPAELGDSAMYLCASRGQSAYEQYFGPGTRLTVT.

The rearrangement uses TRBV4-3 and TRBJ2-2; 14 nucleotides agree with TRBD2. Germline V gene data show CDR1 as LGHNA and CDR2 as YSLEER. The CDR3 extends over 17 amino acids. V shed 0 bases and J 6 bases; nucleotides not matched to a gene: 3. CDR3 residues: CASSQDGTSGRAGELFF. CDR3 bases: TGCGCCAGCAGCCAAGATGGGACTAGCGGGAGAGCCGGGGAGCTGTTTTTT.

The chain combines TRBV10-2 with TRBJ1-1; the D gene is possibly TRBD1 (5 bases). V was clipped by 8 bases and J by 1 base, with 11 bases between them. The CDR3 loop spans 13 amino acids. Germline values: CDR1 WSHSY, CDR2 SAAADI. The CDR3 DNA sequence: TGCGCCAGCCGGCCAGGGACGAACACTGAAGCTTTCTTT. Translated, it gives CASRPGTNTEAFF.

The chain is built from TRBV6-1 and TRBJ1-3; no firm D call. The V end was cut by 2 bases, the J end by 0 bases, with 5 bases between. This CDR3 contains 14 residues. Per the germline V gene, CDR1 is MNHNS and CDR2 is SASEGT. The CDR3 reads CASSEHFSGNTIYF. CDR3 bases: TGTGCCAGCAGTGAACACTTCTCTGGAAACACCATATATTTT.

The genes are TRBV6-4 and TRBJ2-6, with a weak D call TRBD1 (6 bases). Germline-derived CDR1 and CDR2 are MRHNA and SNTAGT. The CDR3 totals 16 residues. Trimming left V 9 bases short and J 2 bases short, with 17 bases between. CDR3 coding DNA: TGTGCCAGTAGAGCAACAGGGTCCCCTGGGGCCAACGTCCTGACTTTC. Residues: CASRATGSPGANVLTF.

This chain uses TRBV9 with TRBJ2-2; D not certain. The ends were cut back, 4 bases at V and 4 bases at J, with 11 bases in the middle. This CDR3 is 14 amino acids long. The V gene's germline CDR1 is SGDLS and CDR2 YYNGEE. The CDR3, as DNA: TGTGCCAGCAGCTTCCGACCGGCCACCGGGGAGCTGTTTTTT. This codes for CASSFRPATGELFF.

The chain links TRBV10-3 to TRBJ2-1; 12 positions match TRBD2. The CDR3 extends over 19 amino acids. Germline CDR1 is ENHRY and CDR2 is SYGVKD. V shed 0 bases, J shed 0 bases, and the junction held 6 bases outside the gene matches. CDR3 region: CAISESGTSGLSSYNEQFF. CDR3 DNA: TGTGCCATCAGTGAGTCCGGGACTAGCGGGCTGAGCTCCTACAATGAGCAGTTCTTC.

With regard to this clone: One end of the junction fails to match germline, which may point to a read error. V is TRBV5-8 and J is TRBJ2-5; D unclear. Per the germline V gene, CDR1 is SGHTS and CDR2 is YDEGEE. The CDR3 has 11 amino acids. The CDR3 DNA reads TGCGCCAGCAGCCAAGGGGAGACCCAGTACTTC. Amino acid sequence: CASSQGETQYF.

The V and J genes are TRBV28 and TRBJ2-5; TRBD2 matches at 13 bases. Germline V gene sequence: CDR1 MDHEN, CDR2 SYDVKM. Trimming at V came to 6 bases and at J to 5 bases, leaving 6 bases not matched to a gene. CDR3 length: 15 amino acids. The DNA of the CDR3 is TGTGCCAGCAGCTCACTAGCGGGAGGGGATGAGACCCAGTACTTC. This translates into CASSSLAGGDETQYF.

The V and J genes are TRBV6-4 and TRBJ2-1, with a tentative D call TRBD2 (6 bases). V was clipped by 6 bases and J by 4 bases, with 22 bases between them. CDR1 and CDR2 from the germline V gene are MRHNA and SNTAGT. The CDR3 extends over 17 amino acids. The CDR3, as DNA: TGTGCCAGCAGCCGGCAGGGAGGAACTAATCGATACAATGAGCAGTTCTTC. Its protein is CASSRQGGTNRYNEQFF.

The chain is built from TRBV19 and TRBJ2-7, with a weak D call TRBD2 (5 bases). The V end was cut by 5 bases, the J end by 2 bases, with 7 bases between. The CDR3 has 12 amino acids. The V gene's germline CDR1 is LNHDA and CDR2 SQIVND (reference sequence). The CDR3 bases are TGTGCCAGTAGTGCCGGGGCCTACGAGCAGTACTTC. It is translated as CASSAGAYEQYF.

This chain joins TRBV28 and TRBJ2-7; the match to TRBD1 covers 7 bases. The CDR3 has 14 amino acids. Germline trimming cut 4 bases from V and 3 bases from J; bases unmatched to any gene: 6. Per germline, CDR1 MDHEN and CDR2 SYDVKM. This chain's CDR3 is CASSSTGILYEQYF. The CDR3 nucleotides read TGTGCCAGCAGTTCGACAGGGATTCTCTACGAGCAGTACTTC.

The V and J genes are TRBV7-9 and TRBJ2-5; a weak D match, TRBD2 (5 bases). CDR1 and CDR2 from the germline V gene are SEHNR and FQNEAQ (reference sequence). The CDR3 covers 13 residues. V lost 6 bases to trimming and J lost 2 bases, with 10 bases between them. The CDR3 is CASRAGVQETQYF. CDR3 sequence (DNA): TGTGCCAGCAGAGCCGGGGTACAAGAGACCCAGTACTTC. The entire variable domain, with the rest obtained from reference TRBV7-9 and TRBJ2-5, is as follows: DTGVSQNPRHKITKRGQNVTFRCDPISEHNRLYWYRQTLGQGPEFLTYFQNEAQLEKSRLLSDRFSAERPKGSFSTLEIQRTEQGDSAMYLCASRAGVQETQYFGPGTRLLVL.

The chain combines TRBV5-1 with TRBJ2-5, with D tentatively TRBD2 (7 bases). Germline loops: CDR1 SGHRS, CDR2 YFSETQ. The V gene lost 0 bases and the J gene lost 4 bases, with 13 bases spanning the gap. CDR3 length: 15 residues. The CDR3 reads CASSLGGGRVETQYF. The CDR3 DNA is TGCGCCAGCAGCTTGGGCGGGGGCCGAGTAGAGACCCAGTACTTC. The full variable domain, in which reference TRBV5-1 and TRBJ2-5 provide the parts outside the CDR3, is KAGVTQTPRYLIKTRGQQVTLSCSPISGHRSVSWYQQTPGQGLQFLFEYFSETQRNKGNFPGRFSGRQFSNSRSEMNVSTLELGDSALYLCASSLGGGRVETQYFGPGTRLLVL.

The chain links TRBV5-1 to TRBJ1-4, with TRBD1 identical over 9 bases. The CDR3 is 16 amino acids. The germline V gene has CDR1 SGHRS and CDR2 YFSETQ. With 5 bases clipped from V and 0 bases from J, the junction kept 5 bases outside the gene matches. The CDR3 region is CASRGTGLATNEKLFF. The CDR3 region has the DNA TGCGCCAGCAGGGGGACAGGGCTTGCAACTAATGAAAAACTGTTTTTT.

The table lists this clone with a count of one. CDR3 protein: CASSLYGERETQYF. CDR3 nucleotide sequence: TGTGCCAGCAGCTTATACGGGGAGCGGGAGACCCAGTACTTC. The chain joins TRBV7-7 to TRBJ2-5, with D tentatively TRBD2 (5 bases). The CDR3 spans 14 residues. Germline values: CDR1 SSHAT, CDR2 FNYEAQ (reference sequence). Trimming removed 2 bases at V and 5 bases at J, with 12 bases between.